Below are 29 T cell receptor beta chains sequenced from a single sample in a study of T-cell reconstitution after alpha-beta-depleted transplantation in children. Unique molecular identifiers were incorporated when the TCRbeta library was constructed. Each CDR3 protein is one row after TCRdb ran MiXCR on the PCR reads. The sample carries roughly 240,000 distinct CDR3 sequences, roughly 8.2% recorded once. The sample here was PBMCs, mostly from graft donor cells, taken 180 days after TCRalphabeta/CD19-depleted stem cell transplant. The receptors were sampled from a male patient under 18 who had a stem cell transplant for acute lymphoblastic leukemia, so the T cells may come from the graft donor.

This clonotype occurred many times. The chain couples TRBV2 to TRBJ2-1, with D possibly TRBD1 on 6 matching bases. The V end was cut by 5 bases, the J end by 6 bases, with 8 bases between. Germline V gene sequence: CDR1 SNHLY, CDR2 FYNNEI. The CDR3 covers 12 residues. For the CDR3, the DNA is TGTGCCAGCAGTCTGGACAGCAATGAGCAGTTCTTC. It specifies CASSLDSNEQFF.

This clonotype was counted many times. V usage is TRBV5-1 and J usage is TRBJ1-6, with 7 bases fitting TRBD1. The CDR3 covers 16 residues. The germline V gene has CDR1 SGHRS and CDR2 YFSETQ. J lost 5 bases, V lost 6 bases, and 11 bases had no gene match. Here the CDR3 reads CASTESGTVNNSPLHF. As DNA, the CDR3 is TGCGCCAGCACCGAATCCGGGACAGTGAATAATTCACCCCTCCACTTT. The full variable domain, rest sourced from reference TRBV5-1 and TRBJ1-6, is KAGVTQTPRYLIKTRGQQVTLSCSPISGHRSVSWYQQTPGQGLQFLFEYFSETQRNKGNFPGRFSGRQFSNSRSEMNVSTLELGDSALYLCASTESGTVNNSPLHFGNGTRLTVT.

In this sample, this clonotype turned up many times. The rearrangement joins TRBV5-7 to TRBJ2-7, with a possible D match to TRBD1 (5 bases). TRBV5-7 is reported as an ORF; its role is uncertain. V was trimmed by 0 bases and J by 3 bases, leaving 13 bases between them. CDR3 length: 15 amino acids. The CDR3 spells CASSLGQINGYEQYF. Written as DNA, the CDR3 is TGTGCCAGCAGCTTGGGACAGATAAATGGCTACGAGCAGTACTTC.

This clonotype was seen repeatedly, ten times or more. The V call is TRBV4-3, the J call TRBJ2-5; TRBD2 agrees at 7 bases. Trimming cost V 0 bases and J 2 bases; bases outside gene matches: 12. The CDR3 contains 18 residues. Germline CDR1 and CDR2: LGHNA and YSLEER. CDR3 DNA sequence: TGCGCCAGCAGCCAAGACCCCCCGGGCGGGGGACTTCAAGAGACCCAGTACTTC. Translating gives CASSQDPPGGGLQETQYF.

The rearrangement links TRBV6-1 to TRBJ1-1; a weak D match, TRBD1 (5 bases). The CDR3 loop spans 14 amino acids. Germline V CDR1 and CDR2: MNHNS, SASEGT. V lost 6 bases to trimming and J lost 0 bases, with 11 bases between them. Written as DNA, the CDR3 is TGTGCCAGCAGGCAGGGAGGCATGAACACTGAAGCTTTCTTT. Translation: CASRQGGMNTEAFF.

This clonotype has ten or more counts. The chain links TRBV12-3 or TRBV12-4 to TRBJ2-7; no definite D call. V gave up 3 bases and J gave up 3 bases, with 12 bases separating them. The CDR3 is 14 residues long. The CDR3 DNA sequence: TGTGCCAGCAGTTTTGATGGAGTGTTCTACGAGCAGTACTTC. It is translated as CASSFDGVFYEQYF.

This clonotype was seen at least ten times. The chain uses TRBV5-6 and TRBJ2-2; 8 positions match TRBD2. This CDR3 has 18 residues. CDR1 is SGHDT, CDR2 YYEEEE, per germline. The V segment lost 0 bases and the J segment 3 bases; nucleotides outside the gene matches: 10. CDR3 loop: CASSLAMLGTRDTGELFF. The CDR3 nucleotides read TGTGCCAGCAGCTTGGCCATGCTCGGGACTAGGGACACCGGGGAGCTGTTTTTT.

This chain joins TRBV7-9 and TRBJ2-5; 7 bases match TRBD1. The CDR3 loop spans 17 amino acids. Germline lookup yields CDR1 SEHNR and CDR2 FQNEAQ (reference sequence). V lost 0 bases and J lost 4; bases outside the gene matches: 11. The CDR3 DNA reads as TGTGCCAGCAGCTTAGCGGAGGTTGACAGGGTAGCAGAGACCCAGTACTTC. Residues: CASSLAEVDRVAETQYF.

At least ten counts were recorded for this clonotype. CDR3 DNA: TGTGCCAGCAGCCCGGGAGGCATCCAAGAGACCCAGTACTTC. It yields the protein CASSPGGIQETQYF. This chain uses TRBV12-3 or TRBV12-4 with TRBJ2-5; 7 bases map to TRBD2. The CDR3 extends over 14 amino acids. After removal of 6 bases from V and 1 base from J, the junction contained 5 bases not matched to a gene.

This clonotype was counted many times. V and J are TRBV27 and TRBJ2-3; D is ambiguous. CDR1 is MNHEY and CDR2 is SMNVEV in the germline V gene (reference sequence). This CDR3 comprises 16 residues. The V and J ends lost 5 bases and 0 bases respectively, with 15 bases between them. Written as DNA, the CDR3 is TGTGCCAGCAGTCCACGCTGGCCAGCTAGCACAGATACGCAGTATTTT. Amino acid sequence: CASSPRWPASTDTQYF.

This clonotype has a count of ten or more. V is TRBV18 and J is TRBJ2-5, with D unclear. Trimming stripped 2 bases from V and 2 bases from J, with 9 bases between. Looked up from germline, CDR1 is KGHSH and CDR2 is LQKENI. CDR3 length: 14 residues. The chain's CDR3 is CASSPRTTQETQYF. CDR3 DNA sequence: TGTGCCAGCTCACCAAGGACGACTCAAGAGACCCAGTACTTC.

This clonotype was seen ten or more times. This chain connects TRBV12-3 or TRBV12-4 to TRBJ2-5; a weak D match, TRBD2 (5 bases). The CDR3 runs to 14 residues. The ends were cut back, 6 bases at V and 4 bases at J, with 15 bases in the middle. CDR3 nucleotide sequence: TGTGCCAGCAGCCTAGCTGGCCCCGTAGAGACCCAGTACTTC. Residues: CASSLAGPVETQYF.

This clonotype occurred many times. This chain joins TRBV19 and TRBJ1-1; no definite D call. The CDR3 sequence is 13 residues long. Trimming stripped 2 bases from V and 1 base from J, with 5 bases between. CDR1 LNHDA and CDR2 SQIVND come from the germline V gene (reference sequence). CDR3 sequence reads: CASSIKRNTEAFF. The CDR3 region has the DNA TGTGCCAGTAGTATAAAACGGAACACTGAAGCTTTCTTT.

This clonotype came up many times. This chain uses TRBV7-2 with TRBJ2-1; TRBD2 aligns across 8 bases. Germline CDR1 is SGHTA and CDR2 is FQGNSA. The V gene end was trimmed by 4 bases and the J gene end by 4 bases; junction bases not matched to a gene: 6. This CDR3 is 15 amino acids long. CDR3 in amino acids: CASSSSGGAYNEQFF. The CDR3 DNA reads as TGTGCCAGCAGCTCCTCCGGGGGGGCATACAATGAGCAGTTCTTC.

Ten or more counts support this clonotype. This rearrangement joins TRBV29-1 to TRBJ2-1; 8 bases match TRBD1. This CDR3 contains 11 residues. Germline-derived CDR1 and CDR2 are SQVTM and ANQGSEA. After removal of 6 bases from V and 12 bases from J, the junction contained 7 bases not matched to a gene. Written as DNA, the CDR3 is TGCAGCGTGGCCCGAGGACAGGGGCAGTTCTTC. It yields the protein CSVARGQGQFF.

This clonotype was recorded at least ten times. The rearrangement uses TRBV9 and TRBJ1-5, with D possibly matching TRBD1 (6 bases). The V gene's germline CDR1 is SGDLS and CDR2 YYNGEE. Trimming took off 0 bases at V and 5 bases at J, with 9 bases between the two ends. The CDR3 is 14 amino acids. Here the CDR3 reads CASSVGGAYQPQHF. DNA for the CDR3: TGTGCCAGCAGCGTAGGGGGGGCCTATCAGCCCCAGCATTTT.

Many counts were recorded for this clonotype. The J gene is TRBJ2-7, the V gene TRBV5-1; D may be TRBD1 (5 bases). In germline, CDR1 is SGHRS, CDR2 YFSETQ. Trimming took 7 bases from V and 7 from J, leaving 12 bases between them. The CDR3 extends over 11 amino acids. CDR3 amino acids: CASWGVREQYF. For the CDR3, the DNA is TGCGCCAGCTGGGGCGTCCGGGAGCAGTACTTC.

In nucleotides, the CDR3 is TGCAGTGCTAGGGGCCTCTTTCTAGTAATGGGTTACAATGAGCAGTTCTTC. Its translation: CSARGLFLVMGYNEQFF. The chain is built from TRBV20-1 and TRBJ2-1; unclear D gene. The CDR3 runs to 17 residues. CDR1 DFQATT and CDR2 SNEGSKA come from the germline V gene (reference sequence). The V gene lost 3 bases and the J gene lost 4 bases, with 22 bases spanning the gap.

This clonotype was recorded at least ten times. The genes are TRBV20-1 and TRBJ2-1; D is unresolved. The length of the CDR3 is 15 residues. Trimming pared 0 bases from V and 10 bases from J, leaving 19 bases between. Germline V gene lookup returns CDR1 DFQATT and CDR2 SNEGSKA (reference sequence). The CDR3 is CSARDIIRALGEQFF. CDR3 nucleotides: TGCAGTGCTAGAGATATAATCCGGGCCCTCGGAGAGCAGTTCTTC.

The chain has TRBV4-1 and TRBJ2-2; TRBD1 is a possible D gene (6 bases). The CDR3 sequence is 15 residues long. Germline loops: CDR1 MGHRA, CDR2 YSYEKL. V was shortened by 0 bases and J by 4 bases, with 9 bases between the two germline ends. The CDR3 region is CASSQEDSLTGELFF. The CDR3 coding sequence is TGCGCCAGCAGCCAAGAGGACAGTCTCACCGGGGAGCTGTTTTTT.

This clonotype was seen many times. The CDR3 region is CASSSYRLGNTIYF. The CDR3 coding sequence is TGTGCCAGCAGCTCATACCGACTAGGGAACACCATATATTTT. The chain combines TRBV7-8 with TRBJ1-3, with D unresolved. The CDR3 extends over 14 amino acids. Germline CDR1 SGHVS, CDR2 FQNEAQ. The germline V and J ends were trimmed by 4 bases and 7 bases, with 14 bases remaining between them.

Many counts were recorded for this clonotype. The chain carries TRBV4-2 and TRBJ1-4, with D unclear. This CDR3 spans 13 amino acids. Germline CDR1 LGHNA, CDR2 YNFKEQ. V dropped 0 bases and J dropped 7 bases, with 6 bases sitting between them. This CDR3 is CASSQDGVEKLFF. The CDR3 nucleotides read TGTGCCAGCAGCCAAGATGGGGTTGAAAAACTGTTTTTT.

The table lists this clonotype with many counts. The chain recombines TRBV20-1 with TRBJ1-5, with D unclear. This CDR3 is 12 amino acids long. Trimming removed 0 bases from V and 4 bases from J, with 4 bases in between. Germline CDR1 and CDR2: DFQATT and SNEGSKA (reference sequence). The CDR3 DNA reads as TGCAGTGCTAGAGACGGAAATCAGCCCCAGCATTTT. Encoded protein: CSARDGNQPQHF.

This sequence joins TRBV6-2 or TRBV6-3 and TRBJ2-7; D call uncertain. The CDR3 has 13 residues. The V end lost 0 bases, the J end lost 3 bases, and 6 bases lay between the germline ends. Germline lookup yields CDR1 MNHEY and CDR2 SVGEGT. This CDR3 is CASSYSEFYEQYF. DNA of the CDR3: TGTGCCAGCAGTTACTCGGAGTTCTACGAGCAGTACTTC.

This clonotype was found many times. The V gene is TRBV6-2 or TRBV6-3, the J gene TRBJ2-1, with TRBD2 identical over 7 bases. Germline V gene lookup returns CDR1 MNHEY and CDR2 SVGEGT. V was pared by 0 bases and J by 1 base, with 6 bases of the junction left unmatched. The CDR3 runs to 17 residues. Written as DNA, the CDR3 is TGTGCCAGCAGTTACTCCTCGGGGGGAGTGTCCTACAATGAGCAGTTCTTC. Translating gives CASSYSSGGVSYNEQFF.

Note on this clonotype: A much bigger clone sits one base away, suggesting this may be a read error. CDR3 sequence: CASSSRFGLASYDQYF. CDR3 DNA: TGCGCCAGCAGCTCCCGATTTGGACTAGCTAGCTACGACCAGTACTTC. This rearrangement joins TRBV5-1 to TRBJ2-7, with TRBD2 matching 8 bases. Germline V gene sequence: CDR1 SGHRS, CDR2 YFSETQ. CDR3 length: 16 residues. Supplemented by reference TRBV5-1 and TRBJ2-7, the full variable domain reads KAGVTQTPRYLIKTRGQQVTLSCSPISGHRSVSWYQQTPGQGLQFLFEYFSETQRNKGNFPGRFSGRQFSNSRSEMNVSTLELGDSALYLCASSSRFGLASYDQYFGPGTRLTVT.

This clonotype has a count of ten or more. The CDR3 DNA sequence: TGTGCCACCAGCAGAGATCAGGCAGGGGGCACTGAAGCTTTCTTT. Protein product: CATSRDQAGGTEAFF. V gene TRBV15 combines with J gene TRBJ1-1, with 7 bases fitting TRBD1. The CDR3 covers 15 residues. From germline, CDR1 is LNHNV and CDR2 YYDKDF (reference sequence). Trimming took 0 bases from V and 4 from J; bases not matched to a gene: 5.

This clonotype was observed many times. The CDR3 DNA sequence: TGTGCCAGCAGGAGGGATGGCTACACCTTC. Translated: CASRRDGYTF. The chain joins TRBV6-6 to TRBJ1-2; unclear D gene. Trimming pared 6 bases from V and 6 bases from J, leaving 5 bases between. The CDR3 runs 10 residues. Germline CDR1 and CDR2: MNHNY and SVGAGI (reference sequence).

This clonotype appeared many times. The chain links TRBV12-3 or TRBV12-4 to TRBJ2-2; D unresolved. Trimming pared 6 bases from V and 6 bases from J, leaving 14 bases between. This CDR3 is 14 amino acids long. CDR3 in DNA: TGTGCCAGCAGCGTTATCCGAAACCCCGGGGAGCTGTTTTTT. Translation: CASSVIRNPGELFF.